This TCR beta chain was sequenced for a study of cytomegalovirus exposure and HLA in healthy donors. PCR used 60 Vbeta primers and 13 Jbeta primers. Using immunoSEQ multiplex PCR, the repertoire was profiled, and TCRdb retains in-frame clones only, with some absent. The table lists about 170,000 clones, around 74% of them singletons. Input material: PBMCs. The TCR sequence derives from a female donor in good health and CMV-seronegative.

Written as DNA, the CDR3 is TGTGCCAGCAGTCCTCGTGGACAGGGGAACTATGGCTACACCTTC. Amino acids: CASSPRGQGNYGYTF. The rearrangement links TRBV6-5 to TRBJ1-2; TRBD1 matches at 9 bases. Trimming at V came to 5 bases and at J to 2 bases, leaving 6 bases not matched to a gene. Germline lookup yields CDR1 MNHEY and CDR2 SVGAGI. The CDR3 contains 15 residues.